A single sample gave rise to the 26 T cell receptor beta chains below, sequenced in a study of graft-versus-host responses after intestinal transplantation. Some clones are missing from TCRdb's copy, which holds only in-frame ones; the method was immunoSEQ multiplex PCR. The data hold 20,000 to 25,000 clones, with roughly 94% observed a single time. The specimen comprised PBMCs, sampled 156 days after intestinal transplant. All receptors derive from a human patient who received an intestinal transplant, so some T cells may come from the graft donor.

The chain recombines TRBV11-3 with TRBJ2-3; D uncertain. Looked up from germline, CDR1 is SGHNT and CDR2 is YENEEA. V shed 0 bases and J shed 2 bases, with 6 bases lying between them. The CDR3 contains 14 residues. The CDR3 here is CASSLDSNTDTQYF. For the CDR3, the DNA is TGTGCCAGCAGCTTAGATTCTAACACAGATACGCAGTATTTT.

The J gene is TRBJ2-7, the V gene TRBV19, with D possibly being TRBD2 (5 bases). The germline V gene has CDR1 LNHDA and CDR2 SQIVND (reference sequence). The CDR3 sequence is 14 residues long. V lost 3 bases and J 3 bases, leaving 12 bases between the germline ends. CDR3 loop: CASSIGLGSYEQYF. CDR3 bases: TGTGCCAGTAGTATCGGCCTAGGGAGCTACGAGCAGTACTTC.

The CDR3 protein is CASSDHQWKYGYTF. For the CDR3, the DNA is TGTGCCAGCAGTGATCATCAGTGGAAGTATGGCTACACCTTC. This rearrangement joins TRBV2 to TRBJ1-2; D not certain. The CDR3 has 14 residues. V lost 3 bases and J lost 5, with 13 bases in between. The germline V gene encodes CDR1 SNHLY and CDR2 FYNNEI.

CDR3 sequence reads: CASSNGVDYGYTF. In DNA, the CDR3 is TGTGCCAGTAGTAACGGGGTGGACTATGGCTACACCTTC. V is TRBV19 and J is TRBJ1-2, with no clear D. V dropped 4 bases and J dropped 3 bases, with 9 bases sitting between them. The germline gives CDR1 LNHDA, CDR2 SQIVND (reference sequence). The CDR3 loop spans 13 amino acids.

The chain is built from TRBV5-6 and TRBJ1-3; the D is unclear. Germline CDR1 is SGHDT and CDR2 is YYEEEE. V was shortened by 4 bases and J by 4 bases, with 12 bases between the two germline ends. The CDR3 spans 14 residues. In DNA form, the CDR3 reads TGTGCCAGCAGCGGGAGGGCGAGAGGAAACACCATATATTTT. This gives the protein CASSGRARGNTIYF.

J is TRBJ2-5 and V is TRBV9; tentative D call: TRBD2 (7 bases). Germline assignment: CDR1 SGDLS and CDR2 YYNGEE. This CDR3 region has 15 residues. The ends were cut back, 5 bases at V and 0 bases at J, with 14 bases in the middle. CDR3 coding DNA: TGTGCCAGCAGTAGATCGGGGGGCTACCAAGAGACCCAGTACTTC. Residues: CASSRSGGYQETQYF.

This rearrangement joins TRBV27 to TRBJ1-1; D gene uncertain. The V end was cut by 4 bases, the J end by 4 bases, with 10 bases between. The CDR3 spans 13 residues. Germline loops: CDR1 MNHEY, CDR2 SMNVEV (reference sequence). The CDR3 DNA follows: TGTGCCAGCAGTTATGGAGGTGGCACTGAAGCTTTCTTT. Protein: CASSYGGGTEAFF.

The chain is built from TRBV14 and TRBJ2-7; no firm D call. This CDR3 contains 14 residues. V was trimmed by 4 bases and J by 0 bases, leaving 10 bases between them. The germline gives CDR1 SGHDN, CDR2 FVKESK. Written as DNA, the CDR3 is TGTGCCAGCAGCCTTACAACGAGCTCCTACGAGCAGTACTTC. Amino acids: CASSLTTSSYEQYF.

This clone was counted a single time. The V call is TRBV27, the J call TRBJ2-1; no clear D. There are 15 residues in the CDR3. Trimming cost V 7 bases and J 7 bases, with 20 bases left between them. Germline V CDR1 and CDR2: MNHEY, SMNVEV (reference sequence). CDR3 amino acids: CASTMVGGYGNEQFF. The CDR3, as DNA: TGTGCCAGCACAATGGTGGGTGGGTACGGAAATGAGCAGTTCTTC.

The rearrangement uses TRBV4-2 and TRBJ1-1; D perhaps matches TRBD1 (6 bases). Germline V lookup: CDR1 LGHNA, CDR2 YNFKEQ. V was cut by 3 bases and J by 3 bases, with 17 bases left in between. CDR3 length: 16 amino acids. The CDR3 bases are TGTGCCAGCAGCCATAGGGGGACCAAGGGGGACACTGAAGCTTTCTTT. This gives the protein CASSHRGTKGDTEAFF.

The table lists this clone with a count of one. The genes are TRBV30 and TRBJ2-3; the D gene is possibly TRBD1 (6 bases). Germline values: CDR1 GTSNPN, CDR2 SVGIG (reference sequence). This CDR3 is 14 amino acids long. With 1 base removed from V and 4 bases from J, the gap between germline ends came to 12 bases. CDR3 nucleotide sequence: TGTGCCTGGAGTGAGGGGGTAGCGCCAGATACGCAGTATTTT. Its protein product is CAWSEGVAPDTQYF.

Of note for this clone: An end of the junction differs from the germline gene, which may be a read error. The genes are TRBV29-1 and TRBJ1-5; TRBD1 agrees at 8 bases. CDR3 size: 13 residues. The germline gives CDR1 SQVTM, CDR2 ANQGSEA. The CDR3 DNA is TGCAGCGTCGAAGGACAGGGAGGTCAGCCCCAGCATTTT. It translates to CSVEGQGGQPQHF.

The V call is TRBV11-3, the J call TRBJ2-5, with D maybe TRBD1 (5 bases). The germline gives CDR1 SGHNT, CDR2 YENEEA. The CDR3 sequence is 13 residues long. Trimming took 11 bases from V and 3 from J, leaving 16 bases between them. The chain's CDR3 is CAVQGRPEETQYF. CDR3 DNA: TGTGCCGTTCAGGGCCGACCAGAAGAGACCCAGTACTTC.

The genes are TRBV6-1 and TRBJ1-2; 7 positions match TRBD1. CDR1 and CDR2 from the germline V gene are MNHNS and SASEGT. This CDR3 region has 14 residues. J was trimmed by 13 bases and V by 7 bases; bases with no gene match: 18. CDR3 loop: CASIPGGTAGGGTF. CDR3 bases: TGTGCCAGCATTCCCGGAGGGACAGCCGGGGGGGGCACCTTC.

The genes are TRBV5-5 and TRBJ2-7, with unresolved D. This CDR3 has 15 residues. The germline gives CDR1 SGHKS, CDR2 YYEKEE (reference sequence). Trimming took 4 bases from V and 2 from J, leaving 16 bases between them. CDR3 sequence (DNA): TGTGCCAGCAGCCCCAGGCCCAGATCCACCTACGAGCAGTACTTC. It translates to CASSPRPRSTYEQYF.

This chain joins TRBV27 and TRBJ2-7; D is undetermined. V lost 3 bases to trimming and J lost 0 bases, with 9 bases between them. This CDR3 has 14 residues. Per germline, CDR1 MNHEY and CDR2 SMNVEV (reference sequence). The CDR3 DNA follows: TGTGCCAGCAGTTTCACCGGGCCCTCCTACGAGCAGTACTTC. This codes for CASSFTGPSYEQYF.

The V gene is TRBV30, the J gene TRBJ1-1; D is unresolved. The CDR3 runs to 12 residues. Trimming took 5 bases from V and 1 from J, leaving 8 bases between them. In germline, CDR1 is GTSNPN, CDR2 SVGIG (reference sequence). The CDR3 is CAWDPGNTEAFF. CDR3 nucleotides: TGTGCCTGGGATCCGGGGAACACTGAAGCTTTCTTT.

The chain joins TRBV5-1 to TRBJ2-1; D is possibly TRBD2 (6 bases). Looked up from germline, CDR1 is SGHRS and CDR2 is YFSETQ. CDR3 length: 14 residues. V dropped 4 bases and J dropped 6 bases, with 14 bases sitting between them. CDR3 loop: CASSRVAAGNEQFF. For the CDR3, the DNA is TGCGCCAGCAGCCGCGTAGCAGCGGGCAATGAGCAGTTCTTC.

This chain links TRBV5-4 with TRBJ1-1, with D unresolved. Trimming left V 0 bases short and J 1 base short, with 7 bases between. CDR3 size: 14 residues. The V gene's germline CDR1 is SGHNT and CDR2 YYREEE (reference sequence). CDR3 coding DNA: TGTGCCAGCAGCTTGGGAAGAGGGAACACTGAAGCTTTCTTT. Its protein product is CASSLGRGNTEAFF.

The V and J genes are TRBV10-2 and TRBJ1-2; a weak D match, TRBD1 (5 bases). CDR1 and CDR2 (germline): WSHSY, SAAADI. V dropped 0 bases and J dropped 0 bases, with 14 bases sitting between them. The CDR3 has 17 residues. CDR3 DNA: TGCGCCAGCAGTGAGTCGGTCTACAGGAGAACTAACTATGGCTACACCTTC. Its protein is CASSESVYRRTNYGYTF.

This clone was found a few times. This rearrangement joins TRBV5-4 to TRBJ2-7; 14 nucleotides agree with TRBD2. V trimming: 4 bases; J trimming: 6 bases; junction bases outside the gene matches: 3. There are 14 residues in the CDR3. Germline CDR1 is SGHNT and CDR2 is YYREEE (reference sequence). The CDR3 DNA is TGTGCCAGCAGCCTGGGACTAGCGGGAGTCGAGCAGTACTTC. Translation gives CASSLGLAGVEQYF. The whole variable domain, remainder taken from reference TRBV5-4 and TRBJ2-7, is ETGVTQSPTHLIKTRGQQVTLRCSSQSGHNTVSWYQQALGQGPQFIFQYYREEENGRGNFPPRFSGLQFPNYSSELNVNALELDDSALYLCASSLGLAGVEQYFGPGTRLTVT.

V gene TRBV7-9 combines with J gene TRBJ1-6; D is unresolved. Trimming left V 1 base short and J 5 bases short, with 9 bases between. CDR1 is SEHNR, CDR2 FQNEAQ, per germline (reference sequence). The CDR3 sequence is 15 residues long. This CDR3 reads CASSLGGSNNSPLHF. For the CDR3, the DNA is TGTGCCAGCAGCTTAGGTGGCAGCAATAATTCACCCCTCCACTTT.

Turning to this clone: The junction does not match germline at one end; this may be a read error. The genes are TRBV9 and TRBJ2-5; 12 nucleotides agree with TRBD2. This CDR3 comprises 18 residues. CDR1 is SGDLS and CDR2 is YYNGEE in the germline V gene. CDR3 amino acids: CTSSATPHLAGGPMTQYF. DNA of the CDR3: TGTACCAGCAGCGCCACCCCGCATCTAGCGGGAGGGCCGATGACCCAGTACTTC. Using reference TRBV9 and TRBJ2-5 for the parts outside the CDR3, the full variable domain is DSGVTQTPKHLITATGQRVTLRCSPRSGDLSVYWYQQSLDQGLQFLIQYYNGEERAKGNILERFSAQQFPDLHSELNLSSLELGDSALYFCTSSATPHLAGGPMTQYFGPGTRLLVL.

The V gene is TRBV11-2, the J gene TRBJ2-3; D is possibly TRBD1 or TRBD2 (5 bases each). Trimming left V 5 bases short and J 4 bases short, with 13 bases between. Germline assignment: CDR1 SGHAT and CDR2 FQNNGV. This CDR3 is built from 14 residues. CDR3 nucleotides: TGTGCCAGCAGCCTGGGGGAGTTCGCAGATACGCAGTATTTT. Amino acid sequence: CASSLGEFADTQYF.

In DNA, the CDR3 is TGTGCCAGCAGCTCAAGGGGACAGGGTGAATACTCCTACGAGCAGTACTTC. Protein: CASSSRGQGEYSYEQYF. V and J are TRBV5-8 and TRBJ2-7, with TRBD1 matching 9 bases. The trim removed 3 bases at V and 0 bases at J, leaving 10 bases unmatched. The germline V gene encodes CDR1 SGHTS and CDR2 YDEGEE. This CDR3 is 17 amino acids long.

This clone has just one count. The chain links TRBV7-6 to TRBJ2-1; 8 nucleotides line up with TRBD2. V trimming: 4 bases; J trimming: 5 bases; junction bases outside the gene matches: 7. CDR1 and CDR2 from the germline V gene are SGHVS and FNYEAQ. The CDR3 spans 15 residues. CDR3 DNA: TGTGCCAGCAGCTCTTACGGGGGGGCAAACAATGAGCAGTTCTTC. It codes for CASSSYGGANNEQFF. Full variable domain (missing parts from reference TRBV7-6 and TRBJ2-1): GAGVSQSPRYKVTKRGQDVALRCDPISGHVSLYWYRQALGQGPEFLTYFNYEAQQDKSGLPNDRFSAERPEGSISTLTIQRTEQRDSAMYRCASSSYGGANNEQFFGPGTRLTVL.